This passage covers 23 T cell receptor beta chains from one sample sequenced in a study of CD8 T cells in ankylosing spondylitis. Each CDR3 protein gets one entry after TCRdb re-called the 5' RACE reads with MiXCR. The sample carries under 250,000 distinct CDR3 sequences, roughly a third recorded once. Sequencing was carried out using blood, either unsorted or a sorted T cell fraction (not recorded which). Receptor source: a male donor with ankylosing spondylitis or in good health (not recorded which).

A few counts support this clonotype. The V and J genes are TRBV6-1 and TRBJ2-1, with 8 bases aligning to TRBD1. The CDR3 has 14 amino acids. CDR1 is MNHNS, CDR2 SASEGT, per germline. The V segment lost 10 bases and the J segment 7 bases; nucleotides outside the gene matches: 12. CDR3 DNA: TGTGCCAACATATCACAGGGGGTTACGAATGAGCAGTTCTTC. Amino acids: CANISQGVTNEQFF.

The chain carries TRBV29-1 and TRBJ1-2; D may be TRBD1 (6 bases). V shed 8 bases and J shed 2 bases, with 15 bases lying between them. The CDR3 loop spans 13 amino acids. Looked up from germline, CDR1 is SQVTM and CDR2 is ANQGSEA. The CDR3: CSILPTGNYGYTF. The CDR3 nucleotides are TGCAGCATCCTTCCAACAGGGAACTATGGCTACACCTTC.

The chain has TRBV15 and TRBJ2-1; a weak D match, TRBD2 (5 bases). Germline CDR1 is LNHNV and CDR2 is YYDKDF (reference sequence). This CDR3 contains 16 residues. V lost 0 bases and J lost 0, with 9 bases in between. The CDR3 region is CATSRDLGSSYNEQFF. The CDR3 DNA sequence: TGTGCCACCAGCAGAGATCTGGGGAGCTCCTACAATGAGCAGTTCTTC.

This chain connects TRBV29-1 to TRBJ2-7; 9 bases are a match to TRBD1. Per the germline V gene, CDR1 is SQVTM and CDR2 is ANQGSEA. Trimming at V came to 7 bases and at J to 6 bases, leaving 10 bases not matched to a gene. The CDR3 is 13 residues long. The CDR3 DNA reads TGCAGCGGAGGGACAGGGACGGGAGGCGAGCAGTACTTC. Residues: CSGGTGTGGEQYF.

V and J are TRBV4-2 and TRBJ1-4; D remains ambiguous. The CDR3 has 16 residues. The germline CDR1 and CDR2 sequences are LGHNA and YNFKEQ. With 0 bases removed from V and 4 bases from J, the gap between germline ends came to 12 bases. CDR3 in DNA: TGTGCCAGCAGCCAAGAGCCGGCAGCCATTAATGAAAAACTGTTTTTT. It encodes CASSQEPAAINEKLFF.

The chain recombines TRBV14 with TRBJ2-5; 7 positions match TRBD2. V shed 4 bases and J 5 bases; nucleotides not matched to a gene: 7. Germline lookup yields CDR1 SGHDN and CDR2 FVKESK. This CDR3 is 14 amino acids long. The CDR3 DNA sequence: TGTGCCAGCAGCCCTCTGACTAGCCGGGAGACCCAGTACTTC. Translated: CASSPLTSRETQYF.

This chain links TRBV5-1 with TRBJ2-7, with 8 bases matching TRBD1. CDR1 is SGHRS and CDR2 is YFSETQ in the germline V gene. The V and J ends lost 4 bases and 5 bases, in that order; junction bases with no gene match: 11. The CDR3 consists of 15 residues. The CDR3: CASSRGQGVFDEQYF. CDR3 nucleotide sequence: TGCGCCAGCAGCCGCGGACAGGGTGTTTTCGACGAGCAGTACTTC.

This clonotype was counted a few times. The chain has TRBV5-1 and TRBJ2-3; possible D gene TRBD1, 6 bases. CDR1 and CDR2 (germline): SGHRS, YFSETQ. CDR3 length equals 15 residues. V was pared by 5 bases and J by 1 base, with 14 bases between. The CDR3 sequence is CASRPQGEGTDTQYF. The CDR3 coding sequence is TGCGCCAGCAGACCACAGGGAGAGGGCACAGATACGCAGTATTTT.

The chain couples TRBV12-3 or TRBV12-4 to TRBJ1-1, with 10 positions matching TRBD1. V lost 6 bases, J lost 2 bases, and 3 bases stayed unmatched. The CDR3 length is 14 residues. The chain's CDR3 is CASSGTGVNTEAFF. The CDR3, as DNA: TGTGCCAGCAGCGGGACAGGGGTTAACACTGAAGCTTTCTTT.

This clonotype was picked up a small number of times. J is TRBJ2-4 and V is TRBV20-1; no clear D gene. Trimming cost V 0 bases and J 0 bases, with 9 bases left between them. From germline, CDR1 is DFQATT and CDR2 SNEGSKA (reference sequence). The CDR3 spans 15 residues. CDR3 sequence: CSARDLGRAKNIQYF. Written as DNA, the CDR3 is TGCAGTGCTAGAGATCTGGGCAGAGCCAAAAACATTCAGTACTTC.

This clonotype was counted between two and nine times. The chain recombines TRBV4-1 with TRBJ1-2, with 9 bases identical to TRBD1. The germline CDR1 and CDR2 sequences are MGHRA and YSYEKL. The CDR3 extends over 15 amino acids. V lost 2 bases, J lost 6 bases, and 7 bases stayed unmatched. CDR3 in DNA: TGCGCCAGCAGCCAACGGACAGGGGTCTCGGATGGCTACACCTTC. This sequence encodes CASSQRTGVSDGYTF.

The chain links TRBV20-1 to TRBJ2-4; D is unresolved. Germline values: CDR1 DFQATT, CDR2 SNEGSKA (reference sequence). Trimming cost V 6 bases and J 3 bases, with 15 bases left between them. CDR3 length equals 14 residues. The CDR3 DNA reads TGCAGTGCCAAAGGGATGGGTTACAAAAACATTCAGTACTTC. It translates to CSAKGMGYKNIQYF.

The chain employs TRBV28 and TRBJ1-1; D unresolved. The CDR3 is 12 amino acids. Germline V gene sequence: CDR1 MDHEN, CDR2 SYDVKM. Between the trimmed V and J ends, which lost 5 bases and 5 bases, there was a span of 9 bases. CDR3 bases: TGTGCCAGCAGTAGCTGGGCGACTGAAGCTTTCTTT. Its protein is CASSSWATEAFF.

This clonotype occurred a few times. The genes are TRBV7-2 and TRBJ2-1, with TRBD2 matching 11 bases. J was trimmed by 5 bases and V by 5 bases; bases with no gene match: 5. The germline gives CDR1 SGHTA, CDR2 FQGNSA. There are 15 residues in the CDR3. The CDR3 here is CASSPSSGGHNEQFF. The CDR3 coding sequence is TGTGCCAGCAGCCCATCTAGCGGGGGGCACAATGAGCAGTTCTTC.

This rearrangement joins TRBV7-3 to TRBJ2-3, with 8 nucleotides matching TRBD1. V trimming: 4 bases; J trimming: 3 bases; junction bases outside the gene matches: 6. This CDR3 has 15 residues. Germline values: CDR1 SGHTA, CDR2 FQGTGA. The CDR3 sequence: CASSSTGQGTDTQYF. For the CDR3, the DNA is TGTGCCAGCAGCTCAACCGGACAGGGTACAGATACGCAGTATTTT.

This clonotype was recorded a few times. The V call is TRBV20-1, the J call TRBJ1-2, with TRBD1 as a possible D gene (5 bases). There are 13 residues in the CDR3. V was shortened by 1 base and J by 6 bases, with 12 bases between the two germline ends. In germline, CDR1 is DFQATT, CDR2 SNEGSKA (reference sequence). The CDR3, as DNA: TGCAGTGCTAGAGTTTCAGGGTTCGATGGCTACACCTTC. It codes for CSARVSGFDGYTF.

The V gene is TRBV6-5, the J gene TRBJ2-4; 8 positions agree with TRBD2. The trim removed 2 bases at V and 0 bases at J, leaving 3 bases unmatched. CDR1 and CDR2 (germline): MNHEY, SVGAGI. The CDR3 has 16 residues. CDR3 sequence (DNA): TGTGCCAGCAGTTACGACGCGGGGGGAGCCAAAAACATTCAGTACTTC. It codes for CASSYDAGGAKNIQYF.

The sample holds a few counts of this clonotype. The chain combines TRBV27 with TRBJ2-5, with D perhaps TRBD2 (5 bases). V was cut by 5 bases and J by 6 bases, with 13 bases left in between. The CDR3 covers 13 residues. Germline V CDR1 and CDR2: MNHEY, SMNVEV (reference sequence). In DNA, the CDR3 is TGTGCCAGCAGTCACGGGATAGGTCAGACCCAGTACTTC. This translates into CASSHGIGQTQYF.

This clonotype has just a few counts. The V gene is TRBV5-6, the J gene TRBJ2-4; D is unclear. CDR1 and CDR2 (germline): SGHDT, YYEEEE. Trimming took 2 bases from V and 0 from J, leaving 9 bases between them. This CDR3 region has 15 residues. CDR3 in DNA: TGTGCCAGCAGCTTAGGAGAGATAGCCAAAAACATTCAGTACTTC. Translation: CASSLGEIAKNIQYF.

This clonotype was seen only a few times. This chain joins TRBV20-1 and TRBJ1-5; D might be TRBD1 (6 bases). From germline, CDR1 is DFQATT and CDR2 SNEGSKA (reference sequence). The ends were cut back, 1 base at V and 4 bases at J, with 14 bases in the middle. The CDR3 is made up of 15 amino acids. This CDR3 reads CSARAQGRGNQPQHF. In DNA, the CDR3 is TGCAGTGCTAGAGCACAGGGTAGAGGTAATCAGCCCCAGCATTTT.

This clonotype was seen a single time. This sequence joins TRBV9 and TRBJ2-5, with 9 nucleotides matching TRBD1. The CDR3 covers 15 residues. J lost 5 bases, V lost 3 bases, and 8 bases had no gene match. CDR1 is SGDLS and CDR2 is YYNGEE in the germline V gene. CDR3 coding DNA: TGTGCCAGCAGCGGACGGACAGGGGAGGTGGAGACCCAGTACTTC. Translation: CASSGRTGEVETQYF.

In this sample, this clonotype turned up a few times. The CDR3 DNA reads as TGTGCCAGCAGTTACGTTCGGGGGGCTGGCACAGATACGCAGTATTTT. This translates into CASSYVRGAGTDTQYF. The chain recombines TRBV6-5 with TRBJ2-3; D possibly corresponds to TRBD2 (7 bases). The CDR3 covers 16 residues. Trimming pared 2 bases from V and 1 base from J, leaving 13 bases between. Germline CDR1 is MNHEY and CDR2 is SVGAGI.

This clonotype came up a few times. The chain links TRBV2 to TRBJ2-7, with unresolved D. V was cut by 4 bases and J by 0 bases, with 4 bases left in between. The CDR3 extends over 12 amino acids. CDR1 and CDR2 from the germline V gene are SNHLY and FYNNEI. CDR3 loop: CASSGASYEQYF. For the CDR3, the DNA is TGTGCCAGCAGTGGGGCCTCCTACGAGCAGTACTTC.